Below are 24 T cell receptor beta chains sequenced from a single sample in a study of shared clonotypes between healthy human individuals. Only in-frame clones appear in the TCRdb table, and some are missing; sequencing was by immunoSEQ multiplex PCR. The data contain about 1,500,000 clones, roughly 96% of them seen just once; the ten biggest clones take up 0.95% to 1.5%. Sequencing used naive CD4+ T cells sorted from blood. The subset was: CD45RA+ positively selected. Receptors were obtained from a man under 40 in good health.

This chain links TRBV11-3 with TRBJ2-1; D uncertain. This CDR3 is built from 15 residues. The germline CDR1 and CDR2 sequences are SGHNT and YENEEA. V dropped 4 bases and J dropped 2 bases, with 12 bases sitting between them. CDR3 bases: TGTGCCAGCAGCTCCTCCCCCGGACCCTACAATGAGCAGTTCTTC. Its protein is CASSSSPGPYNEQFF.

The rearrangement joins TRBV2 to TRBJ2-7; the D is unclear. The CDR3 covers 17 residues. V shed 2 bases and J shed 0 bases, with 17 bases lying between them. Germline V lookup: CDR1 SNHLY, CDR2 FYNNEI. The CDR3 nucleotides read TGTGCCAGCAGTGAAAATGGGTGGGGTACGAGCTCCTACGAGCAGTACTTC. Residues: CASSENGWGTSSYEQYF.

The rearrangement uses TRBV6-6 and TRBJ2-5, with 7 bases aligning to TRBD2. V gave up 5 bases and J gave up 1 base; unmatched junction bases: 4. Germline CDR1 MNHNY, CDR2 SVGAGI (reference sequence). The CDR3 consists of 14 residues. DNA of the CDR3: TGTGCCAGCAGTCAAAGCGGGATCCAAGAGACCCAGTACTTC. It is translated as CASSQSGIQETQYF.

On this clone itself: Other nucleotide sequences in the sample specify the same CDR3. This sequence joins TRBV9 and TRBJ2-3; no clear D gene. Germline lookup yields CDR1 SGDLS and CDR2 YYNGEE. The CDR3 has 14 amino acids. V lost 0 bases and J 0 bases, leaving 5 bases between the germline ends. The CDR3 bases are TGTGCCAGCAGCGTAGGGACGAGCACAGATACGCAGTATTTT. Its protein is CASSVGTSTDTQYF. Supplemented by reference TRBV9 and TRBJ2-3, the full variable domain reads DSGVTQTPKHLITATGQRVTLRCSPRSGDLSVYWYQQSLDQGLQFLIQYYNGEERAKGNILERFSAQQFPDLHSELNLSSLELGDSALYFCASSVGTSTDTQYFGPGTRLTVL.

The chain employs TRBV5-8 and TRBJ1-5; D remains ambiguous. The CDR3 spans 14 residues. Germline CDR1 is SGHTS and CDR2 is YDEGEE. Between the trimmed V and J ends, which lost 7 bases and 3 bases, there was a span of 14 bases. This CDR3 reads CASFSTPFNQPQHF. CDR3 coding DNA: TGTGCCAGCTTTTCGACCCCATTCAATCAGCCCCAGCATTTT.

The V call is TRBV2, the J call TRBJ2-2, with TRBD1 matching over 7 bases. The CDR3 has 14 amino acids. V dropped 5 bases and J dropped 3; count of bases not matched to a gene: 3. The germline gives CDR1 SNHLY, CDR2 FYNNEI. The CDR3 loop reads CASSRQGDTGELFF. The CDR3 nucleotides read TGTGCCAGCAGTAGGCAGGGGGACACCGGGGAGCTGTTTTTT.

This rearrangement joins TRBV29-1 to TRBJ1-2; TRBD1 aligns across 8 bases. Germline V gene sequence: CDR1 SQVTM, CDR2 ANQGSEA. This CDR3 is 12 amino acids long. V lost 3 bases and J lost 8; bases outside the gene matches: 5. The chain's CDR3 is CSVDPRGLGYTF. As DNA, the CDR3 is TGCAGCGTTGATCCCAGGGGGCTCGGCTACACCTTC.

Worth noting for this clone: The identical CDR3 is also encoded by other nucleotide sequences in the sample. This sequence joins TRBV9 and TRBJ2-7; D not resolved. The CDR3 has 14 residues. The V gene lost 0 bases and the J gene lost 0 bases, with 7 bases spanning the gap. Germline CDR1 SGDLS, CDR2 YYNGEE. CDR3 nucleotide sequence: TGTGCCAGCAGCGTAGCCCCCAGCTCCTACGAGCAGTACTTC. It yields the protein CASSVAPSSYEQYF.

This clone showed up just once. Other DNA sequences within the sample encode an identical CDR3. The V call is TRBV16, the J call TRBJ2-7; TRBD1 matches at 10 bases. Trimming at V came to 0 bases and at J to 2 bases, leaving 1 base not matched to a gene. Germline loops: CDR1 KGHSY, CDR2 FQNENV. This CDR3 is 15 amino acids long. In DNA, the CDR3 is TGTGCCAGCAGCCAATCCGGACAGGGGGCCTACGAGCAGTACTTC. Translation: CASSQSGQGAYEQYF.

This rearrangement joins TRBV7-6 to TRBJ1-5; 7 bases are shared with TRBD1. The CDR3 runs 19 residues. Germline lookup yields CDR1 SGHVS and CDR2 FNYEAQ. Unmatched junction bases numbered 17, after V lost 1 base and J lost 5 bases. CDR3 coding DNA: TGTGCCAGCAGCTTAGTTCGACAGGGTGCCGGTGGGACCTATCAGCCCCAGCATTTT. It encodes CASSLVRQGAGGTYQPQHF.

The sample holds one count of this clone. This rearrangement joins TRBV2 to TRBJ1-1, with D uncertain. The CDR3 loop spans 14 amino acids. Germline CDR1 SNHLY, CDR2 FYNNEI. V was trimmed by 6 bases and J by 0 bases, leaving 11 bases between them. The CDR3 DNA reads as TGTGCCAGCAGATATACAGTTATGAACACTGAAGCTTTCTTT. Protein product: CASRYTVMNTEAFF.

The chain has TRBV7-3 and TRBJ2-5, with D perhaps given as TRBD1 or TRBD2 (5 bases each). The V end lost 5 bases, the J end lost 1 base, and 14 bases lay between the germline ends. This CDR3 contains 15 residues. Germline V gives CDR1 SGHTA, CDR2 FQGTGA. This CDR3 reads CASSPQGRTQETQYF. The CDR3 region has the DNA TGTGCCAGCAGCCCGCAGGGACGGACCCAAGAGACCCAGTACTTC.

This chain connects TRBV10-3 to TRBJ1-1, with 9 positions matching TRBD1. The CDR3 loop spans 16 amino acids. Germline V gene sequence: CDR1 ENHRY, CDR2 SYGVKD. V dropped 4 bases and J dropped 0; count of bases not matched to a gene: 6. The CDR3 protein is CAISGGTGTMNTEAFF. The CDR3 DNA reads TGTGCCATCAGTGGGGGGACAGGGACCATGAACACTGAAGCTTTCTTT.

This clone is a singleton in its sample. The chain joins TRBV14 to TRBJ1-1; D may be TRBD1 (5 bases). Germline V gene sequence: CDR1 SGHDN, CDR2 FVKESK. V gave up 3 bases and J gave up 8 bases, with 16 bases separating them. This CDR3 is 14 amino acids long. CDR3 protein: CASSQRGLRTEAFF. CDR3 nucleotides: TGTGCCAGCAGCCAGAGGGGACTACGTACCGAAGCTTTCTTT.

CDR3 region: CASRGTGDRAYEQYF. The CDR3 DNA is TGTGCCAGCAGGGGGACAGGGGACAGAGCCTACGAGCAGTACTTC. The chain is built from TRBV2 and TRBJ2-7, with 10 bases that match TRBD1. Per germline, CDR1 SNHLY and CDR2 FYNNEI. Trimming took 6 bases from V and 2 from J; bases not matched to a gene: 7. The CDR3 contains 15 residues.

This rearrangement joins TRBV28 to TRBJ2-5; 7 bases fit TRBD2. The length of the CDR3 is 14 residues. The V gene's germline CDR1 is MDHEN and CDR2 SYDVKM. Trimming at V came to 7 bases and at J to 3 bases, leaving 8 bases not matched to a gene. DNA for the CDR3: TGTGCCAGCAAGCCCCGGGGAGGGGAAGAGACCCAGTACTTC. This encodes CASKPRGGEETQYF.

This rearrangement joins TRBV7-9 to TRBJ1-4, with D possibly matching TRBD1 (5 bases). Trimming stripped 2 bases from V and 4 bases from J, with 17 bases between. In germline, CDR1 is SEHNR, CDR2 FQNEAQ (reference sequence). The CDR3 loop spans 17 amino acids. CDR3 residues: CASSLSLSRGGNEKLFF. CDR3 coding DNA: TGTGCCAGCAGCTTAAGCCTTTCGAGGGGCGGTAATGAAAAACTGTTTTTT.

The chain combines TRBV10-1 with TRBJ2-7, with D unclear. CDR3 length: 13 amino acids. Germline assignment: CDR1 WNHNN and CDR2 SYGVQD (reference sequence). V dropped 3 bases and J dropped 7 bases, with 13 bases sitting between them. The CDR3: CASSDMGLGEQYF. The CDR3 region has the DNA TGCGCCAGCAGTGATATGGGGTTAGGGGAGCAGTACTTC.

This clone came up once. V gene TRBV28 combines with J gene TRBJ2-5; 8 bases are a match to TRBD1. The V gene's germline CDR1 is MDHEN and CDR2 SYDVKM. The CDR3 spans 15 residues. The V and J ends lost 10 bases and 5 bases, in that order; junction bases with no gene match: 15. The DNA for the CDR3 is TGTGCCACCCTAAGGGCAGGGGGCTTGGGGGAGACCCAGTACTTC. This sequence encodes CATLRAGGLGETQYF.

The chain couples TRBV18 to TRBJ1-2; D gene uncertain. Trimming cost V 1 base and J 3 bases, with 15 bases left between them. Germline V CDR1 and CDR2: KGHSH, LQKENI. CDR3 length equals 16 residues. The CDR3 bases are TGTGCCAGCTCACCACGGATCGAGGGCGCGGACTATGGCTACACCTTC. Residues: CASSPRIEGADYGYTF. Based on the CDR3 plus reference TRBV18 and TRBJ1-2, the full variable domain is NAGVMQNPRHLVRRRGQEARLRCSPMKGHSHVYWYRQLPEEGLKFMVYLQKENIIDESGMPKERFSAEFPKEGPSILRIQQVVRGDSAAYFCASSPRIEGADYGYTFGSGTRLTVV.

This chain joins TRBV4-1 and TRBJ1-4; 10 nucleotides align to TRBD1. This CDR3 is 18 amino acids long. V was pared by 0 bases and J by 7 bases, with 11 bases of the junction left unmatched. Germline lookup yields CDR1 MGHRA and CDR2 YSYEKL. For the CDR3, the DNA is TGCGCCAGCAGCCAAGATAGAGACAGGGGGCGAGTCGGTGAAAAACTGTTTTTT. Protein: CASSQDRDRGRVGEKLFF.

This chain joins TRBV19 and TRBJ1-1; tentatively, D is TRBD1 (6 bases). The V gene lost 11 bases and the J gene lost 7 bases, with 20 bases spanning the gap. Germline V CDR1 and CDR2: LNHDA, SQIVND (reference sequence). The CDR3 length is 13 residues. CDR3 DNA: TGTGCCTCAAAGCCGACAGGCGGCGATGAAGCTTTCTTT. Encoded protein: CASKPTGGDEAFF. Full variable domain (remainder filled in from reference TRBV19 and TRBJ1-1): DGGITQSPKYLFRKEGQNVTLSCEQNLNHDAMYWYRQDPGQGLRLIYYSQIVNDFQKGDIAEGYSVSREKKESFPLTVTSAQKNPTAFYLCASKPTGGDEAFFGQGTRLTVV.

The chain is built from TRBV18 and TRBJ2-7; TRBD1 agrees at 10 bases. The CDR3 has 16 amino acids. Germline trimming cut 3 bases from V and 3 bases from J; bases unmatched to any gene: 8. Per germline, CDR1 KGHSH and CDR2 LQKENI. DNA of the CDR3: TGTGCCAGCTCACCTTACGGGACAGGGGAAAACTACGAGCAGTACTTC. Protein: CASSPYGTGENYEQYF.

This sequence joins TRBV15 and TRBJ2-2; the D is unclear. The CDR3 spans 14 residues. Between the trimmed V and J ends, which lost 8 bases and 6 bases, there was a span of 16 bases. CDR1 and CDR2 (germline): LNHNV, YYDKDF (reference sequence). This chain's CDR3 is CATGVGLYAGELFF. The CDR3 DNA sequence: TGTGCCACCGGAGTCGGGTTATACGCCGGGGAGCTGTTTTTT.